Listed below are T cell receptor beta chains from one sample, sequenced in a study of cytomegalovirus exposure and HLA in healthy donors. TCRdb's copy holds only in-frame clones and misses some; the assay was immunoSEQ multiplex PCR. The sample records some 110,000 clones, roughly 71% being singletons. The specimen was PBMCs. These receptors were collected from a woman between 45 and 65 years old in good health and CMV-seropositive. CDR3s include the opening cysteine and the closing phenylalanine or tryptophan. D genes are given only for firm matches. Where a row states a size, it is once, few, many or the class of an expanded clone; other rows omit it.

j_gene	abundance	d_gene	v_gene	CDR3nt	CDR3aa
TRBJ2-7	NA	NA	TRBV7-9	TGTGCCAGCAGCCTATTTCCCTACGAGCAGTACTTC	CASSLFPYEQYF
TRBJ1-3	NA	NA	TRBV19	TGTGCCAGTACGACCTTCCAGGGTCTTGGAAACACCATATATTTT	CASTTFQGLGNTIYF
TRBJ2-5	once	TRBD1	TRBV4-1	TGCGCCAGCAGCCGACTTCCTCAGACAGGGAACCAAGAGACCCAGTACTTC	CASSRLPQTGNQETQYF
TRBJ2-3	once	TRBD2	TRBV5-4	TGTGCCAGCAGCTTGTTAGCGGGGGGATCCACAGATACGCAGTATTTT	CASSLLAGGSTDTQYF
TRBJ2-3	NA	TRBD2	TRBV29-1	TGCAGCGCCCGAGCCGGGACTAGGGCAGATACGCAGTATTTT	CSARAGTRADTQYF
TRBJ2-1	NA	NA	TRBV7-9	TGTGCCAGCGTGAAACCCCGGGATCTGGCGCGCAATGAGCAGTTCTTC	CASVKPRDLARNEQFF
TRBJ1-2	NA	NA	TRBV6-1	TGTGCCAGCAGTAGAGACGGACAGTTTGGCAATGGCTACACCTTC	CASSRDGQFGNGYTF
TRBJ2-2	once	NA	TRBV13	TGTGCCAGCAGCAGTCAAACCGGGTCCTACACCGGGGAGCTGTTTTTT	CASSSQTGSYTGELFF
TRBJ1-1	few	NA	TRBV9	TGTGCCAGCAGCTCACGAAACAGGAACACTGAAGCTTTCTTT	CASSSRNRNTEAFF
TRBJ1-2	NA	NA	TRBV4-3	TGCGCCAGCAGCCAAGACGGCAGGCCCTATGGCTACACCTTC	CASSQDGRPYGYTF
TRBJ2-1	NA	TRBD2	TRBV5-1	TGCGCCAGCAGCGGTAGCGGGGGAAGTACCTACAATGAGCAGTTCTTC	CASSGSGGSTYNEQFF
TRBJ1-1	NA	NA	TRBV2	TGTGCCAGCAGTGACGGAGGACTGAACACTGAAGCTTTCTTT	CASSDGGLNTEAFF
TRBJ2-7	NA	NA	TRBV21-1	TGTGCCACCTCCCGCGAACCCCTACTTGAGCAGTACTTC	CATSREPLLEQYF
TRBJ2-6	NA	NA	TRBV6-4	TGTGCCAGCAGTGAATCGGGGTCCAGTGGGGCCAACGTCCTGACTTTC	CASSESGSSGANVLTF
TRBJ1-2	NA	TRBD1	TRBV5-5	TGTGCCAGCAGCTTGCAACCGTTGACAGGGACGGAGAGTGGCTACACCTTC	CASSLQPLTGTESGYTF
TRBJ1-5	NA	NA	TRBV27	TGTGCCAGCAGTTTAGGAGGTGTCAGGCAGCCCCAGCATTTT	CASSLGGVRQPQHF
TRBJ2-5	NA	NA	TRBV5-1	TGCGCCAGCAGCTTTGAGGTCCAAGGAGAGACCCAGTACTTC	CASSFEVQGETQYF
TRBJ1-1	NA	TRBD1	TRBV18	TGTGCCAGCTCACCCTACGGACAGGGAGGCACTGAAGCTTTCTTT	CASSPYGQGGTEAFF
TRBJ1-3	NA	NA	TRBV25-1	TGTGCCAGCAGTGGCTCAGGGATTTCTGGAAACACCATATATTTT	CASSGSGISGNTIYF
TRBJ2-5	NA	TRBD2	TRBV7-6	TGTGCCAGCAGCCACTCTAGCGGGGGCCTCCTCGAGACCCAGTACTTC	CASSHSSGGLLETQYF
TRBJ1-3	NA	NA	TRBV5-4	TGTGCCAGCAGCCCTTCGACAGAAATCTCTGGAAACACCATATATTTT	CASSPSTEISGNTIYF
TRBJ2-7	NA	TRBD2	TRBV7-2	TGTGCCAGCAGCTTAGTAGGAGCGGGGGGGCTGTACGAGCAGTACTTC	CASSLVGAGGLYEQYF
TRBJ2-1	NA	NA	TRBV6-1	TGTGCCAGCAGTGAAACAGGGCTCGGGGAGCAGTTCTTC	CASSETGLGEQFF
TRBJ2-2	few	NA	TRBV7-3	TGTGCCAGCAGCTTAATGGGGCAGGGGTACACCGGGGAGCTGTTTTTT	CASSLMGQGYTGELFF
TRBJ2-7	NA	TRBD2	TRBV29-1	TGCAGCGTTGAAGGACTAGCGGGGACCTACGAGCAGTACTTC	CSVEGLAGTYEQYF
TRBJ1-1	few	TRBD1	TRBV5-6	TGTGCCAGCAGCCTCCGGGACAGGGTCCCTGAAGCTTTCTTT	CASSLRDRVPEAFF
TRBJ2-7	NA	TRBD2	TRBV11-2	TGTGCCAGCAGTATGGCCTCAGCGGGGACCTACGAGCAGTACTTC	CASSMASAGTYEQYF
TRBJ2-7	few	TRBD1	TRBV10-3	TGTGCCATCAGTAGAAAGCCAGGGCAGGGGGCATCCTACGAGCAGTACTTC	CAISRKPGQGASYEQYF
TRBJ1-2	NA	TRBD1	TRBV5-1	TGCGCCAGCAGCCTTATGACAGGGGGTGACGGTGGCTACACCTTC	CASSLMTGGDGGYTF
TRBJ1-2	NA	TRBD1	TRBV28	TGTGCCAGCAGTCCAAACAGGGGATACTATGGCTACACCTTC	CASSPNRGYYGYTF
TRBJ2-3	NA	TRBD2	TRBV28	TGTGCCGGGCGGGCGGGACTAGCGGGGAATTCTGATACGCAGTATTTT	CAGRAGLAGNSDTQYF
TRBJ2-6	NA	TRBD1	TRBV7-9	TGTGCCAGCAGTTTTAGACAGGGGGCCCCTTCTGGGGCCAACGTCCTGACTTTC	CASSFRQGAPSGANVLTF
TRBJ2-7	NA	NA	TRBV7-9	TGTGCCAGCAGCTTCCGGTCTCCCAGGGGGGTACACGAGCAGTACTTC	CASSFRSPRGVHEQYF
TRBJ2-6	NA	NA	TRBV7-9	TGTGCCAGCAGCTCGCGGGGCCCCTCTGGGGCCAACGTCCTGACTTTC	CASSSRGPSGANVLTF
TRBJ1-5	NA	NA	TRBV7-2	TGTGCCAGTTGGAATGGGGGCGCGGGTCAGCCCCAGCATTTT	CASWNGGAGQPQHF
TRBJ1-1	NA	NA	TRBV29-1	TGCAGCGCTGACCCGAGGGACACTGAAGCTTTCTTT	CSADPRDTEAFF
TRBJ2-3	NA	NA	TRBV7-9	TGTGCCAGCAGCTTAGGGGATCCAGGGGATACGCAGTATTTT	CASSLGDPGDTQYF
TRBJ1-5	NA	NA	TRBV9	TGTGCCAGCAGCGTTTCGGGGGTCGCGAATCAGCCCCAGCATTTT	CASSVSGVANQPQHF
TRBJ1-5	once	NA	TRBV16	TGTGCCAGCAGCCATAATGAGAATCAGCCCCAGCATTTT	CASSHNENQPQHF
TRBJ1-2	NA	TRBD1	TRBV19	TGTGCCAGTAGTAAACAGGGGGATGACTATGGCTACACCTTC	CASSKQGDDYGYTF
TRBJ2-3	NA	NA	TRBV10-3	TGTGCCATCAGTGCACAGGGAGACGCAGATACGCAGTATTTT	CAISAQGDADTQYF
TRBJ2-6	few	NA	TRBV5-4	TGTGCCAGCAGCAACCGATGGACAAGTAATTCTGGGGCCAACGTCCTGACTTTC	CASSNRWTSNSGANVLTF
TRBJ1-1	NA	NA	TRBV7-9	TGTGCCAGCAGCCAGGGGATGGGTACTGAAGCTTTCTTT	CASSQGMGTEAFF
TRBJ2-7	NA	TRBD2	TRBV6-1	TGTGCCAGCAGTGCAGAGCGGGGGAGGCACGAGCAGTACTTC	CASSAERGRHEQYF
TRBJ2-7	few	TRBD1	TRBV6-5	TGTGCCAGCAGTTACTCGGGGACAGGGGGCTACGAGCAGTACTTC	CASSYSGTGGYEQYF
TRBJ2-7	NA	TRBD2	TRBV4-1	TGCGCCAGCAGCCAAGATACTAGCGGGGGGGCATACGAGCAGTACTTC	CASSQDTSGGAYEQYF
TRBJ2-3	NA	TRBD2	TRBV5-1	TGCGCCAGCAGCCGGGTAAGCGGGGGCCCCACAGATACGCAGTATTTT	CASSRVSGGPTDTQYF